These 3 T cell receptor beta chains originate from one sample sequenced in a study of T cell clonotyping in hematopoietic cell transplantation. Time point meaning: recipient sample about 28 days before transplant, after cytoreduction. Assay: immunoSEQ multiplex PCR; the TCRdb copy retains only in-frame clones and omits some. The sample lists 20,000 or so clones, 85% to 90% occurring once. The sequences come from peripheral blood mononuclear cells, collected before stem cell transplant. The source of these receptors is a man between 18 and 35 years old with biphenotypic leukemia. Some clones in this sample may be carry-over from other donors' samples.

V usage is TRBV4-1 and J usage is TRBJ1-1; 8 nucleotides match TRBD1. The CDR3 length is 14 residues. Germline loops: CDR1 MGHRA, CDR2 YSYEKL. With 6 bases clipped from V and 5 bases from J, the junction kept 8 bases outside the gene matches. CDR3 sequence (DNA): TGCGCCAGCAGTAGCAGGGGGCGCTGGACTGAAGCTTTCTTT. It specifies CASSSRGRWTEAFF.

The chain uses TRBV11-3 and TRBJ2-7; D is tentatively TRBD1 or TRBD2 (5 bases each). Per germline, CDR1 SGHNT and CDR2 YENEEA. Trimming cost V 4 bases and J 2 bases, with 15 bases left between them. This CDR3 comprises 15 residues. CDR3 protein: CASSSKRTGPYEQYF. The CDR3 nucleotides read TGTGCCAGCAGCTCAAAACGGACGGGGCCCTACGAGCAGTACTTC.

The rearrangement joins TRBV6-6 to TRBJ1-2, with unresolved D. This CDR3 has 14 amino acids. Trimming pared 4 bases from V and 4 bases from J, leaving 13 bases between. CDR1 is MNHNY and CDR2 is SVGAGI in the germline V gene (reference sequence). This CDR3 reads CASSSHLEGYGYTF. Here the CDR3 DNA reads TGTGCCAGCAGTTCGCACCTTGAGGGCTATGGCTACACCTTC.